The source of this TCR beta chain is a study of OX40 agonist ivuxolimab in advanced cancers. The wider study: Partial responses were achieved by three patients, of whom one had hepatocellular carcinoma and two had cutaneous melanoma.

There are 16 residues in the CDR3. Germline assignment: CDR1 MGHRA and CDR2 YSYEKL. With V trimmed by 4 bases and J by 2 bases, 7 bases remained unmatched. Only one count was recorded for this clone. The study sampled blood at baseline, cycle 4 day 1, and cycle 7 day 1. Method: immunoSEQ multiplex PCR; TCRdb's copy keeps in-frame clones and lacks some. There are under 100,000 clones in the sample; around 85% occur only once, and approximately 5.5% lies in the top ten. The receptor was isolated from an adult with an advanced solid tumor such as melanoma, head and neck, liver or kidney cancer. The chain recombines TRBV4-1 with TRBJ2-3; 9 bases are a match to TRBD2. This sample comprised CD4+ or CD8+ T cells sorted from blood, obtained in a trial of the OX40 agonist ivuxolimab. CDR3 in DNA: TGCGCCAGCAGCCCCGGGGTAGCGGGGGACACAGATACGCAGTATTTT. It is translated as CASSPGVAGDTDTQYF.